Listed below are T cell receptor beta chains from one sample, sequenced in a study of blood T cell repertoires in COVID-19. The repertoire was sequenced with immunoSEQ multiplex PCR; TCRdb's copy has only in-frame clones and lacks some. In the table there are some 500,000 clones, around 87% of which are singletons. Sequencing input: PBMCs or T cells enriched from blood (not recorded which). The receptors were sampled from a middle-aged woman who had recovered from COVID-19. Both conserved end residues are part of each CDR3. Each record gives: CDR3 protein, CDR3 DNA, clone size, CDR3 length, V gene, D gene, J gene. D genes are given only for firm matches. Size values are once, few and many counts, or a class for expanded clones, and some rows have none.

CATSDALRGDTQYF	TGTGCCACCAGTGACGCCCTTAGGGGCGATACGCAGTATTTT	NA	14	TRBV24-1	NA	TRBJ2-3
CASSLAGTGDHEQFF	TGTGCTAGCAGCTTAGCCGGGACAGGGGACCATGAGCAGTTCTTC	NA	15	TRBV7-7	TRBD1	TRBJ2-1
CASSLVNSDTEAFF	TGTGCCAGCAGCTTAGTAAACAGTGACACTGAAGCTTTCTTT	NA	14	TRBV7-9	NA	TRBJ1-1
CSVGQGALDTEAFF	TGCAGCGTTGGGCAGGGGGCTCTAGACACTGAAGCTTTCTTT	NA	14	TRBV29-1	TRBD1	TRBJ1-1
CASSFKVAEPYEQYF	TGTGCCAGCAGCTTTAAGGTAGCGGAACCCTACGAGCAGTACTTC	NA	15	TRBV5-4	NA	TRBJ2-7
CASSWDRGTDTQYF	TGTGCCAGCAGCTGGGACAGAGGAACAGATACGCAGTATTTT	NA	14	TRBV6-5	TRBD1	TRBJ2-3
CASSYSGGRGYTF	TGTGCCAGCAGTTACTCCGGGGGGCGCGGCTACACCTTC	NA	13	TRBV6-5	NA	TRBJ1-2
CASSPTTGLGYTF	TGTGCCAGCAGCCCAACGACAGGGCTCGGCTACACCTTC	NA	13	TRBV7-9	TRBD1	TRBJ1-2
CASSLGSGNSNQPQHF	TGTGCCAGCAGCTTAGGGTCCGGGAATAGCAATCAGCCCCAGCATTTT	NA	16	TRBV11-2	NA	TRBJ1-5
CASRDEDRYNSPLHF	TGTGCCAGTAGGGATGAAGACAGGTATAATTCACCCCTCCACTTT	few	15	TRBV19	NA	TRBJ1-6
CASSLLQVGEQYF	TGTGCCAGCAGCTTGTTACAGGTGGGGGAGCAGTACTTC	NA	13	TRBV7-2	NA	TRBJ2-7
CASSIGGRGEAFF	TGTGCCAGTAGTATAGGGGGAAGGGGTGAAGCTTTCTTT	NA	13	TRBV19	NA	TRBJ1-1
CASSRAGLASYEQYF	TGTGCCAGCAGCCGAGCGGGACTAGCCTCCTACGAGCAGTACTTC	NA	15	TRBV3-1/TRBV3-2	TRBD2	TRBJ2-7
CASSTELSRGSQPQHF	TGTGCCAGCAGCACTGAATTGTCCAGGGGTTCTCAGCCCCAGCATTTT	NA	16	TRBV2	NA	TRBJ1-5
CASSYSRDTDTQYF	TGTGCCAGCAGTTACTCTAGAGACACAGATACGCAGTATTTT	NA	14	TRBV6-5	NA	TRBJ2-3
CASSYRGRATDTQYF	TGTGCCAGCAGTTACCGCGGGAGGGCGACAGATACGCAGTATTTT	NA	15	TRBV6-5	TRBD2	TRBJ2-3
CASSLRWTNGAEQFF	TGTGCCAGCAGCTTAAGATGGACTAACGGGGCTGAGCAGTTCTTC	NA	15	TRBV7-9	NA	TRBJ2-1
CASSLDQGTYSGANVLTF	TGTGCCAGCAGCTTGGACCAGGGAACTTACTCTGGGGCCAACGTCCTGACTTTC	NA	18	TRBV5-6	NA	TRBJ2-6
CASSLTTGGYTF	TGTGCCAGCAGTTTAACCACGGGGGGCTACACCTTC	NA	12	TRBV12-3/TRBV12-4	NA	TRBJ1-2
CAISGGADEQFF	TGTGCCATCAGTGGGGGCGCAGATGAGCAGTTCTTC	NA	12	TRBV10-3	NA	TRBJ2-1
CASGLVLLGPSNTGELFF	TGTGCTAGTGGTTTGGTACTCTTGGGGCCATCGAACACCGGGGAGCTGTTTTTT	NA	18	TRBV12-5	NA	TRBJ2-2
CASSLERTSGPTQETQYF	TGTGCCAGCAGCTTAGAGAGGACAAGCGGGCCTACTCAAGAGACCCAGTACTTC	NA	18	TRBV7-2	NA	TRBJ2-5
CASSQDYTSQGGYTF	TGCGCCAGCAGCCAAGATTACACCAGCCAGGGAGGCTACACCTTC	NA	15	TRBV4-3	NA	TRBJ1-2
CASKAGLAGAYNEQFF	TGTGCCAGCAAAGCGGGACTAGCGGGTGCCTACAATGAGCAGTTCTTC	NA	16	TRBV27	TRBD2	TRBJ2-1
CASSTRQGSTDTQYF	TGTGCCAGCTCAACCAGACAGGGCAGCACAGATACGCAGTATTTT	NA	15	TRBV18	TRBD1	TRBJ2-3
CASSQGAREGEQYF	TGCGCCAGCAGCCAAGGAGCCAGGGAGGGCGAGCAGTACTTC	NA	14	TRBV4-3	TRBD2	TRBJ2-7
CASTRLPAGELFF	TGTGCCAGCACCCGACTCCCCGCGGGGGAGCTGTTTTTT	NA	13	TRBV11-2	NA	TRBJ2-2
CASSLVQAGNTIYF	TGTGCCAGCAGCTTAGTACAGGCTGGAAACACCATATATTTT	few	14	TRBV13	NA	TRBJ1-3
CASSRGQGMGSNQPQHF	TGTGCCAGTAGTAGGGGACAGGGGATGGGTAGCAATCAGCCCCAGCATTTT	NA	17	TRBV19	TRBD1	TRBJ1-5
CASSPAGGPSYNEQFF	TGTGCCAGCTCACCAGCGGGAGGGCCTTCCTACAATGAGCAGTTCTTC	NA	16	TRBV18	TRBD2	TRBJ2-1
CASSLAAGVHEQYF	TGTGCCAGCAGCTTAGCAGCGGGAGTTCACGAGCAGTACTTC	NA	14	TRBV7-6	TRBD2	TRBJ2-7
CASSYPGASTEAFF	TGTGCCAGCAGTTACCCAGGGGCTAGCACTGAAGCTTTCTTT	NA	14	TRBV6-2/TRBV6-3	NA	TRBJ1-1
CASSLSSGRSYEQYF	TGTGCCAGCAGTTTAAGTAGCGGGAGAAGCTACGAGCAGTACTTC	NA	15	TRBV27	TRBD2	TRBJ2-7
CASSIGDTEAFF	TGTGCCAGCAGCATCGGGGACACTGAAGCTTTCTTT	NA	12	TRBV7-2	NA	TRBJ1-1
CASSQETPRNEQFF	TGCGCCAGCAGCCAAGAGACCCCTAGGAATGAGCAGTTCTTC	NA	14	TRBV4-3	NA	TRBJ2-1
CVKQQGATDEQYF	TGTGTGAAGCAACAGGGGGCAACCGACGAGCAGTACTTC	NA	13	TRBV6-7	TRBD1	TRBJ2-7
CASSFEGLGTRSYEQYF	TGTGCCAGCAGCTTTGAGGGTTTAGGGACTCGATCCTACGAGCAGTACTTC	few	17	TRBV5-6	NA	TRBJ2-7
CASSKRTAGANVLTF	TGCGCCAGCAGCAAAAGGACAGCTGGGGCCAACGTCCTGACTTTC	NA	15	TRBV5-1	NA	TRBJ2-6
CATSREWGAGELFF	TGTGCCACCAGCAGAGAATGGGGAGCCGGGGAGCTGTTTTTT	NA	14	TRBV15	NA	TRBJ2-2
CASSQSAVSPLHF	TGTGCCAGCAGCCAATCAGCGGTTTCACCCCTCCACTTT	NA	13	TRBV14	NA	TRBJ1-6
CASSLETGLLNTDTQYF	TGTGCCAGCAGCTTAGAAACGGGACTCCTAAACACAGATACGCAGTATTTT	NA	17	TRBV11-2	NA	TRBJ2-3
CASSLVQGEKLFF	TGTGCCAGCAGCCTCGTACAGGGGGAAAAACTGTTTTTT	NA	13	TRBV4-2	TRBD1	TRBJ1-4
CASASGGTDTQYF	TGTGCCAGCGCAAGCGGGGGCACAGATACGCAGTATTTT	NA	13	TRBV18	TRBD2	TRBJ2-3
CASSMRRRGHSQETQYF	TGTGCCAGTAGTATGCGGCGGCGAGGACATTCGCAAGAGACCCAGTACTTC	NA	17	TRBV19	NA	TRBJ2-5
CASSSTEQPGYNEQFF	TGTGCCAGCAGTTCAACGGAGCAACCGGGCTACAATGAGCAGTTCTTC	NA	16	TRBV25-1	NA	TRBJ2-1
CSVKGTSENTDTQYF	TGCAGCGTTAAAGGGACTAGCGAAAACACAGATACGCAGTATTTT	NA	15	TRBV29-1	TRBD2	TRBJ2-3
CAINSRQGDNEQFF	TGTGCCATCAATAGCCGACAGGGGGACAATGAGCAGTTCTTC	NA	14	TRBV10-3	TRBD1	TRBJ2-1
CAWSVGQGNGYTF	TGTGCCTGGAGTGTAGGACAGGGGAATGGCTACACCTTC	NA	13	TRBV30	TRBD1	TRBJ1-2
CASSLQGASYEQYF	TGTGCCAGCAGCTTACAGGGGGCCTCGTACGAGCAGTACTTC	NA	14	TRBV7-2	TRBD1	TRBJ2-7
CASSPGLAGTGELFF	TGTGCCAGCAGCCCGGGACTAGCGGGCACCGGGGAGCTGTTTTTT	NA	15	TRBV5-4	TRBD2	TRBJ2-2
CSARQGETQYF	TGCAGTGCTAGACAGGGGGAGACCCAGTACTTC	NA	11	TRBV20-1	NA	TRBJ2-5
CASSLPGLAGGSTQYF	TGTGCCAGCAGCTTACCGGGACTAGCGGGAGGTAGCACGCAGTATTTT	NA	16	TRBV7-9	TRBD2	TRBJ2-3